This T cell receptor (beta chain) was captured in a study of cytotoxic CD8 clonotypes in ibrutinib-treated CLL. Profiling relied on immunoSEQ multiplex PCR, and the TCRdb table lists in-frame clones only, not all of them. This table holds more than 85,000 clones, roughly three quarters found once. Study-level findings and limits: Elevated clonality accompanied ibrutinib response, with a return toward baseline values at progression.

A note on this clone: No antigen is known for it.

Trimming pared 5 bases from V and 5 bases from J, leaving 18 bases between. The germline V gene encodes CDR1 MNHNY and CDR2 SVGAGI (reference sequence). This CDR3 has 15 residues. This TCR was sampled from a human donor with chronic lymphocytic leukemia. The sample in question was PBMCs, obtained after 24 months of ibrutinib treatment. The rearrangement links TRBV6-6 to TRBJ2-5; either TRBD1 or TRBD2 may fit D (6 bases each). The CDR3: CASSRWEDSGETQYF. Here the CDR3 DNA reads TGTGCCAGCAGTAGGTGGGAGGACAGTGGGGAGACCCAGTACTTC.